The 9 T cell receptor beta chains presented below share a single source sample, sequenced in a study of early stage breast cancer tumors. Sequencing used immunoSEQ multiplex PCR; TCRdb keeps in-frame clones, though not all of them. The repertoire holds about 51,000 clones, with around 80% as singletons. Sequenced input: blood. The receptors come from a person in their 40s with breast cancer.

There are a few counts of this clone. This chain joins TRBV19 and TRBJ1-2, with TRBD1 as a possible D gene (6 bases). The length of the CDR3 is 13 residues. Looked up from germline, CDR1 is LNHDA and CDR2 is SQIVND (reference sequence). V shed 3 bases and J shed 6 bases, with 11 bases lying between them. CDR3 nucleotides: TGTGCCAGTAGTATTATCCAGGGGCATGGCTACACCTTC. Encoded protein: CASSIIQGHGYTF.

The chain's CDR3 is CASWGQRRTEAFF. In DNA, the CDR3 is TGTGCCAGCTGGGGGCAGAGAAGGACTGAAGCTTTCTTT. The chain employs TRBV18 and TRBJ1-1; D possibly corresponds to TRBD1 (6 bases). CDR1 and CDR2 from the germline V gene are KGHSH and LQKENI. The CDR3 is 13 residues long. Trimming pared 7 bases from V and 5 bases from J, leaving 14 bases between.

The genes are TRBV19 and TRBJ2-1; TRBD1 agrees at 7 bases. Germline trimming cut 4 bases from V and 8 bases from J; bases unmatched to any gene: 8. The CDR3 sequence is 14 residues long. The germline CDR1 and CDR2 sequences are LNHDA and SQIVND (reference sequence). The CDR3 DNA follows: TGTGCCAGTAGTACAGGGGGAATGATGGATGAGCAGTTCTTC. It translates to CASSTGGMMDEQFF.

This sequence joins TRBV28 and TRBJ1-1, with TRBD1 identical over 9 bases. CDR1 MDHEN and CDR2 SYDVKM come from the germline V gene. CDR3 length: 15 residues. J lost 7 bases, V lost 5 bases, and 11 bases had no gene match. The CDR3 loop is CASSAPGQGSGEAFF. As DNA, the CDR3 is TGTGCCAGCAGTGCGCCGGGACAGGGTAGTGGTGAAGCTTTCTTT.

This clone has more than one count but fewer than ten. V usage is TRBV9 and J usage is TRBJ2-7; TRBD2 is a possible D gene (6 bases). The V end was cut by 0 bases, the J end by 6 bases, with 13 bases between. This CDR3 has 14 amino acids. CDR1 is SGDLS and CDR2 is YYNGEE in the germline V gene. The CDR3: CASSVGLGIGEQYF. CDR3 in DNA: TGTGCCAGCAGCGTAGGACTAGGAATTGGCGAGCAGTACTTC.

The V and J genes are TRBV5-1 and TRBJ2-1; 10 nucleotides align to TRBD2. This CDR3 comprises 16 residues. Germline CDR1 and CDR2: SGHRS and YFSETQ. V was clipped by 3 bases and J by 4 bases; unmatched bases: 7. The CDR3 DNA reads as TGCGCCAGCAGCTCCGGAAGGACTAGCGGATACAATGAGCAGTTCTTC. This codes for CASSSGRTSGYNEQFF.

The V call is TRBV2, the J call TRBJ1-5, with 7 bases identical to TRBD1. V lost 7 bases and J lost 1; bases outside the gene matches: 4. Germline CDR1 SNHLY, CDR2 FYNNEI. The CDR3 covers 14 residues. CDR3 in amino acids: CASNRGESNQPQHF. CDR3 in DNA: TGTGCCAGCAACAGGGGTGAGAGCAATCAGCCCCAGCATTTT.

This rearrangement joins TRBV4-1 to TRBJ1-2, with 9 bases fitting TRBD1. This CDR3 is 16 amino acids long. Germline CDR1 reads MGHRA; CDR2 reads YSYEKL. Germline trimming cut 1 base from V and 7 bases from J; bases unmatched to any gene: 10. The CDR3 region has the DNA TGCGCCAGCAGCCAAGTCGGGACAGGGTATGCCAGTGGCTACACCTTC. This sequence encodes CASSQVGTGYASGYTF.

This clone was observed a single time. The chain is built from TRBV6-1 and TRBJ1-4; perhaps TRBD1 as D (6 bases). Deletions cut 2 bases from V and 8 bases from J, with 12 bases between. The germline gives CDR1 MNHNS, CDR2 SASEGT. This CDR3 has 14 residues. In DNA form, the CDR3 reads TGTGCCAGCAGTGAAACACAGGGCCACGAAAAACTGTTTTTT. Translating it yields CASSETQGHEKLFF.